The 5 T cell receptor beta chains listed next were all sequenced from one sample in a study of post-analysis software for immune sequencing data. Their specific antigens are unknown. Sequencing libraries made from TCR beta cDNA carried unique molecular identifiers. TCRdb processed the PCR reads anew with MiXCR; each CDR3 protein has one entry. The sample includes roughly 800,000 distinct CDR3 sequences, about 57% of them seen just once. Notes on the study in general: Several TRBV segments, TRBV5-6, TRBV5-1 and TRBV20-1 among them, were found more frequent in patients than controls.

The specimen was blood. The receptor source for this set is a girl under 18 with multiple sclerosis.

CDR3 amino acids: CSAGLAGYEQYF. CDR3 DNA: TGCAGTGCTGGACTAGCGGGCTACGAGCAGTACTTC. V usage is TRBV20-1 and J usage is TRBJ2-1; 11 bases fit TRBD2. The J call is doubtful: the DNA matches TRBJ2-7 better. This CDR3 contains 12 residues. Germline loops: CDR1 DFQATT, CDR2 SNEGSKA (reference sequence).

In this sample, this clonotype turned up a few times. This chain joins TRBV29-1 and TRBJ2-7; possibly TRBD2 for D (5 bases). The DNA matches TRBJ2-5 better at its end, which makes the J call doubtful. Germline V gene data show CDR1 as SQVTM and CDR2 as ANQGSEA. This CDR3 has 13 residues. The CDR3 protein is CSAGLLLWKTQYF. The DNA for the CDR3 is TGCAGCGCAGGACTTCTCCTGTGGAAGACCCAGTACTTC.

J is TRBJ2-4 and V is TRBV10-3; D possibly corresponds to TRBD1 (5 bases). Judging by the DNA end, TRBJ2-7 fits better; the J call may be wrong. Germline V gives CDR1 ENHRY, CDR2 SYGVKD. The CDR3 has 15 amino acids. CDR3 DNA: TGTGCCATCAGTGAGTCGGCAGGGAAACTCTACGAGCAGTACTTC. As protein: CAISESAGKLYEQYF.

The chain employs TRBV25-1 and TRBJ1-1; D not resolved. The CDR3 runs 15 residues. Germline CDR1 is MGHDK and CDR2 is SYGVNS. The V end was cut by 5 bases, the J end by 5 bases, with 18 bases between. The CDR3 loop is CASSPPRVGGTEAFF. The CDR3 DNA sequence: TGTGCCAGCAGTCCTCCTAGGGTTGGCGGGACTGAAGCTTTCTTT.

The CDR3 protein is CSAASSGQRETQYF. The DNA for the CDR3 is TGCAGTGCTGCCTCTAGCGGGCAACGGGAGACCCAGTACTTC. The gene calls are TRBV20-1 and TRBJ2-5; 8 nucleotides agree with TRBD2. J gave up 5 bases and V 5 bases, and 10 bases lay outside the gene matches. Germline CDR1 reads DFQATT; CDR2 reads SNEGSKA (reference sequence). The CDR3 covers 14 residues.